This entry features one TCR beta chain sequence. Its antigen remains unidentified. One entry per CDR3 protein results from TCRdb running MiXCR on the 5' RACE reads. The sample has hundreds of thousands of distinct CDR3 sequences; roughly 12% are singletons. This sample was taken from a study of T cells after yellow fever vaccination. Findings and limits, study-wide: Bulk-population clonotypes that are abundant could appear as contaminants in FACS-sorted repertoires.

Germline V gene data show CDR1 as SGHAT and CDR2 as FQNNGV. The V segment lost 5 bases and the J segment 3 bases; nucleotides outside the gene matches: 8. This CDR3 is built from 15 residues. This TCR came from a man aged 30 to 45 who received the YFV17D yellow fever vaccine. This specimen was PBMCs, taken on the day of the yellow fever booster vaccination. The V and J genes are TRBV11-2 and TRBJ2-7; TRBD1 matches 9 bases. This chain's CDR3 is CASSGWTGDVYEQYF. Written as DNA, the CDR3 is TGTGCCAGCAGCGGTTGGACAGGGGACGTCTACGAGCAGTACTTC.